The rows below give T cell receptor beta chains drawn from one sample of a study of cytomegalovirus exposure and HLA in healthy donors. Measured with immunoSEQ multiplex PCR; TCRdb has only the in-frame clones, and not every one. Among some 170,000 clones listed, about 82% were seen once. Sequencing was carried out using PBMCs. The receptors were gathered from a young man in good health and CMV-seropositive. CDR3s include the opening cysteine and the closing phenylalanine or tryptophan. The order of the fields is J gene, V gene, clone size, D gene, CDR3 protein, CDR3 DNA. D genes are given only for firm matches. For some rows the clone size is stated as once, few or many, or as a class when expanded; others skip it.

j_gene: TRBJ1-2; v_gene: TRBV2; abundance: .; d_gene: .; CDR3aa: CASSDQNSNGYTF; CDR3nt: TGTGCCAGCAGTGACCAGAACAGCAATGGCTACACCTTC
j_gene: TRBJ2-2; v_gene: TRBV11-3; abundance: once; d_gene: TRBD2; CDR3aa: CASSARTSGDTGELFF; CDR3nt: TGTGCCAGCAGCGCCCGGACTAGCGGAGACACCGGGGAGCTGTTTTTT
j_gene: TRBJ2-1; v_gene: TRBV5-1; abundance: .; d_gene: TRBD2; CDR3aa: CASSLSGRGDNNEQFF; CDR3nt: TGCGCCAGCAGCTTGTCGGGGCGGGGGGACAACAATGAGCAGTTCTTC
j_gene: TRBJ2-1; v_gene: TRBV18; abundance: .; d_gene: .; CDR3aa: CASSVRGTYNEQFF; CDR3nt: TGTGCCAGCTCGGTGCGGGGTACCTACAATGAGCAGTTCTTC
j_gene: TRBJ1-4; v_gene: TRBV6-1; abundance: .; d_gene: TRBD1; CDR3aa: CASRYGQGMYEKLFF; CDR3nt: TGTGCCAGCAGATACGGACAGGGAATGTATGAAAAACTGTTTTTT
j_gene: TRBJ1-5; v_gene: TRBV7-2; abundance: .; d_gene: TRBD1; CDR3aa: CASSLGQGARNQPQHF; CDR3nt: TGTGCCAGCAGCTTAGGACAGGGGGCTCGCAATCAGCCCCAGCATTTT
j_gene: TRBJ1-4; v_gene: TRBV6-1; abundance: .; d_gene: TRBD1; CDR3aa: CASSVRTGLNEKLFF; CDR3nt: TGTGCCAGCAGTGTAAGGACAGGGTTGAATGAAAAACTGTTTTTT
j_gene: TRBJ2-7; v_gene: TRBV7-9; abundance: .; d_gene: TRBD1; CDR3aa: CASSLAPDRGHYEQYF; CDR3nt: TGTGCCAGCAGCTTAGCCCCGGACAGGGGGCACTACGAGCAGTACTTC
j_gene: TRBJ2-6; v_gene: TRBV9; abundance: .; d_gene: .; CDR3aa: CASSVVSPLGANVLTF; CDR3nt: TGTGCCAGCAGCGTAGTTAGCCCCCTCGGGGCCAACGTCCTGACTTTC
j_gene: TRBJ2-7; v_gene: TRBV19; abundance: .; d_gene: TRBD2; CDR3aa: CASSIGGLAGAYEQYF; CDR3nt: TGTGCCAGTAGTATAGGGGGACTAGCGGGAGCCTACGAGCAGTACTTC
j_gene: TRBJ2-2; v_gene: TRBV30; abundance: .; d_gene: .; CDR3aa: CAWMAGTNTGELFF; CDR3nt: TGTGCCTGGATGGCGGGGACGAACACCGGGGAGCTGTTTTTT
j_gene: TRBJ2-1; v_gene: TRBV5-1; abundance: .; d_gene: .; CDR3aa: CASSLTETDYNEQFF; CDR3nt: TGCGCCAGCAGCTTGACCGAGACAGATTACAATGAGCAGTTCTTC
j_gene: TRBJ1-1; v_gene: TRBV7-9; abundance: .; d_gene: TRBD1; CDR3aa: CASSSLAGTGRDTEAFF; CDR3nt: TGTGCCAGCAGCTCCCTGGCCGGGACAGGGAGGGACACTGAAGCTTTCTTT
j_gene: TRBJ1-1; v_gene: TRBV14; abundance: .; d_gene: TRBD1; CDR3aa: CASSQGQVNTEAFF; CDR3nt: TGTGCCAGCAGCCAGGGACAGGTGAACACTGAAGCTTTCTTT
j_gene: TRBJ2-3; v_gene: TRBV5-5; abundance: .; d_gene: .; CDR3aa: CASSLLVAADTQYF; CDR3nt: TGTGCCAGCAGCTTACTAGTAGCGGCAGATACGCAGTATTTT
j_gene: TRBJ1-2; v_gene: TRBV7-2; abundance: .; d_gene: TRBD1; CDR3aa: CASSLTGEGGYTF; CDR3nt: TGTGCCAGCAGCTTGACAGGGGAGGGTGGCTACACCTTC
j_gene: TRBJ2-2; v_gene: TRBV27; abundance: .; d_gene: TRBD2; CDR3aa: CASRFSGGAVGELFF; CDR3nt: TGTGCCAGCAGATTTAGCGGGGGGGCCGTCGGGGAGCTGTTTTTT
j_gene: TRBJ1-1; v_gene: TRBV5-4; abundance: .; d_gene: .; CDR3aa: CASSFDLRQAMNTEAFF; CDR3nt: TGTGCCAGCAGCTTTGACCTCCGACAGGCTATGAACACTGAAGCTTTCTTT
j_gene: TRBJ1-3; v_gene: TRBV29-1; abundance: .; d_gene: .; CDR3aa: CSVEGSTFGNTIYF; CDR3nt: TGCAGCGTTGAGGGCTCGACATTCGGAAACACCATATATTTT
j_gene: TRBJ2-1; v_gene: TRBV6-5; abundance: .; d_gene: TRBD2; CDR3aa: CASSFSGGAGNEQFF; CDR3nt: TGTGCCAGCAGTTTTAGCGGGGGGGCCGGGAATGAGCAGTTCTTC
j_gene: TRBJ1-6; v_gene: TRBV9; abundance: .; d_gene: .; CDR3aa: CASSPRTDSYNSPLHF; CDR3nt: TGTGCCAGCAGCCCTCGGACAGACTCCTATAATTCACCCCTCCACTTT
j_gene: TRBJ2-1; v_gene: TRBV6-1; abundance: .; d_gene: TRBD2; CDR3aa: CASSERLAGIYNEQFF; CDR3nt: TGTGCCAGCAGTGAAAGGCTAGCGGGGATCTACAATGAGCAGTTCTTC
j_gene: TRBJ2-7; v_gene: TRBV18; abundance: .; d_gene: .; CDR3aa: CASSPTTGPYEQYF; CDR3nt: TGTGCCAGCTCACCCACGACAGGTCCCTACGAGCAGTACTTC
j_gene: TRBJ1-1; v_gene: TRBV14; abundance: .; d_gene: .; CDR3aa: CASSRYGDTEAFF; CDR3nt: TGTGCCAGCAGCCGCTACGGGGACACTGAAGCTTTCTTT
j_gene: TRBJ2-4; v_gene: TRBV6-5; abundance: .; d_gene: TRBD2; CDR3aa: CASSYSLAAAKNIQYF; CDR3nt: TGTGCCAGCAGTTATAGTCTAGCGGCAGCCAAAAACATTCAGTACTTC
j_gene: TRBJ1-3; v_gene: TRBV27; abundance: .; d_gene: TRBD1; CDR3aa: CASRIGTGAGNTIYF; CDR3nt: TGTGCCAGCAGAATCGGGACAGGGGCTGGAAACACCATATATTTT
j_gene: TRBJ2-2; v_gene: TRBV2; abundance: .; d_gene: .; CDR3aa: CASSERSGAGELFF; CDR3nt: TGTGCCAGCAGTGAAAGGTCAGGGGCCGGGGAGCTGTTTTTT
j_gene: TRBJ2-5; v_gene: TRBV30; abundance: .; d_gene: TRBD1; CDR3aa: CAWSQAGQGSRGETQYF; CDR3nt: TGTGCCTGGAGTCAAGCGGGACAGGGTAGTCGGGGAGAGACCCAGTACTTC
j_gene: TRBJ1-1; v_gene: TRBV18; abundance: .; d_gene: .; CDR3aa: CASSRQELIRNTEAFF; CDR3nt: TGTGCCAGCTCACGACAGGAACTCATTCGGAACACTGAAGCTTTCTTT
j_gene: TRBJ2-1; v_gene: TRBV5-1; abundance: .; d_gene: .; CDR3aa: CASSPHQRSYNEQFF; CDR3nt: TGCGCCAGCAGCCCCCATCAGAGGTCCTACAATGAGCAGTTCTTC
j_gene: TRBJ2-2; v_gene: TRBV9; abundance: .; d_gene: .; CDR3aa: CASSAREGATGELFF; CDR3nt: TGTGCCAGCAGCGCTCGGGAGGGGGCGACCGGGGAGCTGTTTTTT
j_gene: TRBJ1-5; v_gene: TRBV4-1; abundance: .; d_gene: .; CDR3aa: CASSSGTRTYSNQPQHF; CDR3nt: TGCGCCAGCAGCTCCGGGACACGAACTTATAGCAATCAGCCCCAGCATTTT
j_gene: TRBJ1-2; v_gene: TRBV19; abundance: once; d_gene: .; CDR3aa: CASSRLTGPAWPYGYTF; CDR3nt: TGTGCCAGTAGTAGGCTTACAGGGCCCGCCTGGCCCTATGGCTACACCTTC
j_gene: TRBJ2-1; v_gene: TRBV5-1; abundance: .; d_gene: TRBD2; CDR3aa: CASSLARGSGVNEQFF; CDR3nt: TGCGCCAGCAGCTTGGCCCGGGGGAGCGGGGTGAATGAGCAGTTCTTC
j_gene: TRBJ2-7; v_gene: TRBV5-4; abundance: .; d_gene: TRBD2; CDR3aa: CASSVAGGRVEQYF; CDR3nt: TGTGCCAGCAGCGTAGCGGGGGGGCGGGTCGAGCAGTACTTC
j_gene: TRBJ1-2; v_gene: TRBV14; abundance: .; d_gene: TRBD1; CDR3aa: CASSLELQGAGGYTF; CDR3nt: TGTGCCAGCAGCCTCGAGTTACAGGGGGCAGGCGGCTACACCTTC
j_gene: TRBJ2-7; v_gene: TRBV7-9; abundance: few; d_gene: .; CDR3aa: CASSLSGGSSYEQYF; CDR3nt: TGTGCCAGCAGTCTTTCGGGGGGCAGCTCCTACGAGCAGTACTTC
j_gene: TRBJ2-3; v_gene: TRBV5-1; abundance: .; d_gene: .; CDR3aa: CASSHTVSRTDTQYF; CDR3nt: TGCGCCAGCAGCCATACAGTTTCCCGCACAGATACGCAGTATTTT
j_gene: TRBJ2-2; v_gene: TRBV6-6; abundance: .; d_gene: TRBD2; CDR3aa: CASSPLGGGGTGELFF; CDR3nt: TGTGCCAGCAGCCCCCTGGGCGGGGGGGGCACCGGGGAGCTGTTTTTT
j_gene: TRBJ2-3; v_gene: TRBV7-3; abundance: .; d_gene: TRBD2; CDR3aa: CASSLGAGGRGDTQYF; CDR3nt: TGTGCCAGCAGCTTAGGAGCGGGGGGGCGTGGGGATACGCAGTATTTT
j_gene: TRBJ2-1; v_gene: TRBV5-1; abundance: .; d_gene: TRBD2; CDR3aa: CASSLVAGGRGEQFF; CDR3nt: TGCGCCAGCAGCCTAGTAGCGGGGGGACGGGGTGAGCAGTTCTTC
j_gene: TRBJ2-4; v_gene: TRBV4-3; abundance: .; d_gene: TRBD2; CDR3aa: CASSQEGGRNIQYF; CDR3nt: TGCGCCAGCAGCCAAGAGGGGGGGAGAAACATTCAGTACTTC
j_gene: TRBJ2-3; v_gene: TRBV27; abundance: .; d_gene: .; CDR3aa: CASSLTVSSTDTQYF; CDR3nt: TGTGCCAGCAGTTTGACAGTTAGTAGCACAGATACACAGTATTTT